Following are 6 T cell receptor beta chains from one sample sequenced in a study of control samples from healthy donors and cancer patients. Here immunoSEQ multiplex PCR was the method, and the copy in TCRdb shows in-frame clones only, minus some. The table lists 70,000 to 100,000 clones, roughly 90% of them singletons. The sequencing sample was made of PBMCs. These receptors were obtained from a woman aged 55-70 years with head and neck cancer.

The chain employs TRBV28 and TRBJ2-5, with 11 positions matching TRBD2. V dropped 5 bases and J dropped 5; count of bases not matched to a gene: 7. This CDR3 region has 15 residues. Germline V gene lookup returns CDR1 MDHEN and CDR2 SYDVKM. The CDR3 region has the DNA TGTGCCAGCAGTACCCCTTCTAGCGGGAGGGAGACCCAGTACTTC. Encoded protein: CASSTPSSGRETQYF.

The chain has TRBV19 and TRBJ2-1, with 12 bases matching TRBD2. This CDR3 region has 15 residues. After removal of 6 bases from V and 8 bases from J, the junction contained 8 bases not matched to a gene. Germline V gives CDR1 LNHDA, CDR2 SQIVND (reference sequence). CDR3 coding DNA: TGTGCCAGTAGCAAACTAGCGGGAGGCTGGGATGAGCAGTTCTTC. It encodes CASSKLAGGWDEQFF. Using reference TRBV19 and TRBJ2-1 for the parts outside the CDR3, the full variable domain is DGGITQSPKYLFRKEGQNVTLSCEQNLNHDAMYWYRQDPGQGLRLIYYSQIVNDFQKGDIAEGYSVSREKKESFPLTVTSAQKNPTAFYLCASSKLAGGWDEQFFGPGTRLTVL.

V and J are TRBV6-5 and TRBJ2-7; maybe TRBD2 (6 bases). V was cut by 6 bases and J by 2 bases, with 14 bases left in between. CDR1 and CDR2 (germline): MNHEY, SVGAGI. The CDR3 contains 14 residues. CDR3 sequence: CASRSSREAYEQYF. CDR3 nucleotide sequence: TGTGCCAGCAGGTCTAGCAGGGAGGCCTACGAGCAGTACTTC.

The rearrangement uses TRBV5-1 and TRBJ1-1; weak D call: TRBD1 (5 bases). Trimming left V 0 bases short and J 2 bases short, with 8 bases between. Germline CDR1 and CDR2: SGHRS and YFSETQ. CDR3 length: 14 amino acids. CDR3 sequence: CASSLAGGNTEAFF. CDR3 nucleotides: TGCGCCAGCAGCTTGGCTGGGGGTAACACTGAAGCTTTCTTT. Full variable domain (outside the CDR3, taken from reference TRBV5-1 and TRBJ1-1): KAGVTQTPRYLIKTRGQQVTLSCSPISGHRSVSWYQQTPGQGLQFLFEYFSETQRNKGNFPGRFSGRQFSNSRSEMNVSTLELGDSALYLCASSLAGGNTEAFFGQGTRLTVV.

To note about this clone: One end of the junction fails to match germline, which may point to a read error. This chain's CDR3 is CASSITQESAGYTF. CDR3 bases: TGTGCCAGCAGCATAACTCAGGAGTCAGCTGGCTACACCTTC. This chain joins TRBV7-3 and TRBJ1-2; the D is unclear. From germline, CDR1 is SGHTA and CDR2 FQGTGA. This CDR3 has 14 residues.

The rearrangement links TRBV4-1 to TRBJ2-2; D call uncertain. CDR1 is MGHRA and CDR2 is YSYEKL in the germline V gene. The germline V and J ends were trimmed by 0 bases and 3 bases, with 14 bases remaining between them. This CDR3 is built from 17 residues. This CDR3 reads CASSQDEVLRDTGELFF. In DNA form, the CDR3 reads TGCGCCAGCAGCCAAGATGAGGTTTTACGGGACACCGGGGAGCTGTTTTTT.